This TCR beta chain emerged from a study of T cell responses to AZD1222 COVID-19 vaccine. Germline V gene sequence: CDR1 SGDLS, CDR2 YYNGEE. This CDR3 has 13 amino acids. The V gene lost 2 bases and the J gene lost 4 bases, with 6 bases spanning the gap. Study-level results: Only a handful of individuals given AZD1222 were seropositive at baseline. Donor demographics were predominantly white British with a female majority; clonal diversity may be underestimated. The study reported that nearly half of spike-specific TCRs target unmutated variant regions.

About this clone: Its antigen is not identified.

The protocol was immunoSEQ multiplex PCR, while the TCRdb copy is restricted to in-frame clones and leaves out a portion. The data contain about 73,000 clones, approximately 88% of them singletons. The TCR was taken from an adult in good health. Material: peripheral blood, obtained on day 0 of AZD1222 vaccination. The chain links TRBV9 to TRBJ2-2, with D unclear. This CDR3 is CASSVSGTGELFF. The CDR3 DNA reads as TGTGCCAGCAGCGTCTCCGGCACCGGGGAGCTGTTTTTT.